The T cell receptor beta chain described here comes from a study of T cell changes during pregnancy in multiple sclerosis. V was shortened by 4 bases and J by 5 bases, with 17 bases between the two germline ends. This CDR3 region has 15 residues. Germline V gene data show CDR1 as MDHEN and CDR2 as SYDVKM. Clones were read by immunoSEQ multiplex PCR, and TCRdb kept only the in-frame ones, dropping some. Here the sample spans around 88,000 clones, 85% to 95% being singletons. The V call is TRBV28, the J call TRBJ2-5; the D gene is possibly TRBD2 (6 bases). This receptor was obtained from a female donor with multiple sclerosis, enrolled in a pregnancy study. The sample here was peripheral blood, taken in the first trimester of pregnancy. The CDR3 loop reads CASSSRVGGQETQYF. The CDR3 DNA sequence: TGTGCCAGCAGTTCCAGGGTGGGGGGTCAGGAGACCCAGTACTTC.